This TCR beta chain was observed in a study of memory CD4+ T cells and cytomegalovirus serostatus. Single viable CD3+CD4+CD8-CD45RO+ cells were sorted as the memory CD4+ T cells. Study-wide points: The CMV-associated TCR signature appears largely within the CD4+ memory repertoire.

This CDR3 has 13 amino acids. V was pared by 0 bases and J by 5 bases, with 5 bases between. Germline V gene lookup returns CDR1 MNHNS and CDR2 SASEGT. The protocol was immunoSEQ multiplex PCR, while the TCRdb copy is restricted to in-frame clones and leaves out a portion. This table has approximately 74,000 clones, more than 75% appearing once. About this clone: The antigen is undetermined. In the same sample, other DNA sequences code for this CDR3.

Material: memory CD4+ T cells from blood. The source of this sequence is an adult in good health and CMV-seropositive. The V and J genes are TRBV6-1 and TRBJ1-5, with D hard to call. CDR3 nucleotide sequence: TGTGCCAGCAGTGAAGCCCTCCATCAGCCCCAGCATTTT. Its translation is CASSEALHQPQHF.